This passage covers 17 T cell receptor beta chains from one sample sequenced in a study of monozygotic twins with inflammatory bowel disease. One entry per CDR3 protein, without DNA, is what TCRdb gives after re-calling the 5' RACE reads. The listing contains 150,000 to 200,000 distinct CDR3 sequences. Material for sequencing was blood. The receptors come from a human donor with ulcerative colitis or Crohn's disease, or a healthy co-twin of an affected twin (not recorded which).

The rearrangement uses TRBV4-2 and TRBJ2-5; the D call from TCRdb, TRBD2, cannot be confirmed without DNA. There are 14 residues in the CDR3. Looked up from germline, CDR1 is LGHNA and CDR2 is YNFKEQ. CDR3 amino acids: CASSHAGVGETQYF.

The CDR3 here is CATSRVTGGSSYEQYF. The V call is TRBV15, the J call TRBJ2-7; the TRBD1 assignment by TCRdb is unverifiable without DNA. Germline loops: CDR1 LNHNV, CDR2 YYDKDF (reference sequence). This CDR3 is 16 amino acids long.

The chain links TRBV4-2 to TRBJ2-7; TCRdb names TRBD2, which stays unverified in the absence of DNA. Per the germline V gene, CDR1 is LGHNA and CDR2 is YNFKEQ. This CDR3 is 15 amino acids long. The CDR3 sequence is CASSRSGLGTYEQYF.

This chain joins TRBV5-4 and TRBJ2-3; TCRdb indicates TRBD1, and absent DNA this call remains unverified. This CDR3 contains 15 residues. CDR1 is SGHNT, CDR2 YYREEE, per germline (reference sequence). This chain's CDR3 is CASSRDSQVTDTQYF.

The chain has TRBV20-1 and TRBJ2-7; TCRdb indicates TRBD1, and absent DNA this call remains unverified. Germline CDR1 DFQATT, CDR2 SNEGSKA (reference sequence). This CDR3 has 16 amino acids. The CDR3 loop is CSARDLHRGSTYEQYF.

The rearrangement uses TRBV20-1 and TRBJ2-1. Germline CDR1 and CDR2: DFQATT and SNEGSKA (reference sequence). This CDR3 comprises 11 residues. The CDR3 spells CSARHGNEQFF.

The V and J genes are TRBV4-1 and TRBJ2-7; TCRdb's D call of TRBD2 is untestable without DNA. The germline V gene encodes CDR1 MGHRA and CDR2 YSYEKL. CDR3 length: 19 amino acids. The CDR3 spells CASSQDGTSGRSGMHEQYF.

This rearrangement joins TRBV28 to TRBJ2-2; TCRdb designates TRBD2, a call that cannot be tested without DNA. Germline V lookup: CDR1 MDHEN, CDR2 SYDVKM. The CDR3 extends over 18 amino acids. The CDR3: CASRPPPPGLANTGELFF.

The chain links TRBV29-1 to TRBJ2-3; TCRdb reports TRBD1, a call that lacks DNA to check it against. Germline assignment: CDR1 SQVTM and CDR2 ANQGSEA. CDR3 length: 12 residues. The CDR3 protein is CSVRTGTDTQYF.

The V call is TRBV7-9, the J call TRBJ2-7. Germline lookup yields CDR1 SEHNR and CDR2 FQNEAQ (reference sequence). The CDR3 is 13 residues long. The CDR3 is CASSLADGYEQYF.

The CDR3 spells CASSPTGGTEAFF. The rearrangement joins TRBV27 to TRBJ1-1; TCRdb's D call of TRBD1 is untestable without DNA. Germline V gives CDR1 MNHEY, CDR2 SMNVEV (reference sequence). The CDR3 spans 13 residues.

V gene TRBV5-1 combines with J gene TRBJ1-1; absent DNA, TCRdb's TRBD1 call cannot be checked. Germline-derived CDR1 and CDR2 are SGHRS and YFSETQ. The CDR3 has 14 amino acids. CDR3 loop: CASSLVGGDTEAFF. Full variable domain (rest looked up from reference TRBV5-1 and TRBJ1-1): KAGVTQTPRYLIKTRGQQVTLSCSPISGHRSVSWYQQTPGQGLQFLFEYFSETQRNKGNFPGRFSGRQFSNSRSEMNVSTLELGDSALYLCASSLVGGDTEAFFGQGTRLTVV.

The chain has TRBV7-8 and TRBJ2-2; with no DNA, the TCRdb D assignment of TRBD2 cannot be verified. The germline V gene has CDR1 SGHVS and CDR2 FQNEAQ. The CDR3 length is 18 residues. The CDR3 loop is CASSLASGRAIGTGELFF.

This chain connects TRBV5-1 to TRBJ1-1; TCRdb names TRBD1, which stays unverified in the absence of DNA. This CDR3 contains 15 residues. Germline V CDR1 and CDR2: SGHRS, YFSETQ. CDR3 residues: CASSPVRGEDAEAFF.

The rearrangement uses TRBV12-3 or TRBV12-4 and TRBJ2-3; TCRdb's assignment of TRBD1 cannot be checked, as there is no DNA. The CDR3 loop spans 18 amino acids. CDR3 amino acids: CASSPHRGTGESTDTQYF.

CDR3 amino acids: CASSYSIARVETQYF. The V gene is TRBV6-5, the J gene TRBJ2-5. CDR1 is MNHEY, CDR2 SVGAGI, per germline. The CDR3 sequence is 15 residues long.

This chain connects TRBV29-1 to TRBJ2-1; TCRdb proposes TRBD1, but this gene call is untestable without DNA. The germline V gene has CDR1 SQVTM and CDR2 ANQGSEA. CDR3 length: 15 residues. CDR3 region: CSVGPRVRVYNEQFF.